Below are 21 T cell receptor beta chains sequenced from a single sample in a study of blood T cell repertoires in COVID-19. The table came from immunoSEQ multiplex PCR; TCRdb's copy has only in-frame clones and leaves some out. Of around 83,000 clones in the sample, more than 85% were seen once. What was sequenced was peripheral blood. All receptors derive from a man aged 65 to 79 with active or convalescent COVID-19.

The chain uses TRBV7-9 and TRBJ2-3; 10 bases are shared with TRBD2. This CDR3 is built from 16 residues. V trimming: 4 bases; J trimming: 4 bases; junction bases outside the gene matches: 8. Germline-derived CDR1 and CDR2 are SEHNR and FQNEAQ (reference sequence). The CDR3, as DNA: TGTGCCAGCAGCTACCCGGGACTAGCGAGCCCAGATACGCAGTATTTT. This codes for CASSYPGLASPDTQYF.

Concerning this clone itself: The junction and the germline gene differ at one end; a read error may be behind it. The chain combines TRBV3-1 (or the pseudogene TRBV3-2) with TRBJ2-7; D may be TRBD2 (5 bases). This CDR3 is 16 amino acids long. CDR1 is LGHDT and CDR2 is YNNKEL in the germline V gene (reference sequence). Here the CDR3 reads CASSQDSVGAGYGQYF. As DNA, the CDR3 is TGTGCCAGCAGCCAAGATAGTGTGGGAGCCGGGTACGGGCAGTACTTC.

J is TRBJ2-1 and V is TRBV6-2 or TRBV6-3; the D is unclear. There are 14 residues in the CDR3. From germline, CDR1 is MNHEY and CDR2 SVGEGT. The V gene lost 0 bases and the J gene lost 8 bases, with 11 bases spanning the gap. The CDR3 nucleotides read TGTGCCAGCAGTTACTCGAGCCTTTTATATGAGCAGTTCTTC. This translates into CASSYSSLLYEQFF.

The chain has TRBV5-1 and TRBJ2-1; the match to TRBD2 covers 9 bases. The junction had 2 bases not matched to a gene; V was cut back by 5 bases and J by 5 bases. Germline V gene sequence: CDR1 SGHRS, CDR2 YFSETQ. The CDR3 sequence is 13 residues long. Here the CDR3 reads CASRASGDNEQFF. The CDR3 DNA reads TGCGCCAGCAGGGCTAGCGGGGACAATGAGCAGTTCTTC.

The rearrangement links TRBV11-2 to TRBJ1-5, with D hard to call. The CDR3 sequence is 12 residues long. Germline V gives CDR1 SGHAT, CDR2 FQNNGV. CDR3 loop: CARVLSNQPQHF. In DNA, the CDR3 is TGTGCGCGAGTTTTGAGCAATCAGCCCCAGCATTTT.

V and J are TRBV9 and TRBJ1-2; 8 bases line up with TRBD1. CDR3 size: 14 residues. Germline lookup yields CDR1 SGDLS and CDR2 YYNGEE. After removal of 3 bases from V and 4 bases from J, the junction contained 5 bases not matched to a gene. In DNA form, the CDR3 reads TGTGCCAGCAGCGCGACAGGGGATATCTATGGCTACACCTTC. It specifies CASSATGDIYGYTF.

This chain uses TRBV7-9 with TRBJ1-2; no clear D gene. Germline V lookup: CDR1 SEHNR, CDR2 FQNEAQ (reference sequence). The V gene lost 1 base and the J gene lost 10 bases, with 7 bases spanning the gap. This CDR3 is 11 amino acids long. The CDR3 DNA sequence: TGTGCCAGCAGCTTAGTGCGGGACTACACCTTC. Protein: CASSLVRDYTF.

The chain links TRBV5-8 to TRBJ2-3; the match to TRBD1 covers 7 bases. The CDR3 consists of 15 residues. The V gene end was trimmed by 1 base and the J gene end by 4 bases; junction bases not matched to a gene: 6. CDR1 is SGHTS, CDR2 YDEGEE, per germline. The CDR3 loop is CASSLLTGLPDTQYF. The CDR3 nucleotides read TGTGCCAGCAGCTTGCTGACAGGGCTTCCAGATACGCAGTATTTT. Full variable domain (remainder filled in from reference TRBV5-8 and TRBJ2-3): EAGVTQSPTHLIKTRGQQATLRCSPISGHTSVYWYQQALGLGLQFLLWYDEGEERNRGNFPPRFSGRQFPNYSSELNVNALELEDSALYLCASSLLTGLPDTQYFGPGTRLTVL.

The DNA for the CDR3 is TGTGCCAGCAGCTTAGCGTCAGGCGTACGCTATGGCTACACCTTC. It is translated as CASSLASGVRYGYTF. This chain joins TRBV7-9 and TRBJ1-2; D unclear. Germline-derived CDR1 and CDR2 are SEHNR and FQNEAQ (reference sequence). V was pared by 0 bases and J by 4 bases, with 12 bases between. CDR3 size: 15 residues.

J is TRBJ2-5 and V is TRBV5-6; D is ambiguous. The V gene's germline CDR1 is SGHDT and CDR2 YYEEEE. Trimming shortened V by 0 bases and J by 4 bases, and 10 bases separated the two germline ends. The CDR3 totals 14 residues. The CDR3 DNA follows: TGTGCCAGCAGCTTGGCAACGAGTGGAGAGACCCAGTACTTC. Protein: CASSLATSGETQYF.

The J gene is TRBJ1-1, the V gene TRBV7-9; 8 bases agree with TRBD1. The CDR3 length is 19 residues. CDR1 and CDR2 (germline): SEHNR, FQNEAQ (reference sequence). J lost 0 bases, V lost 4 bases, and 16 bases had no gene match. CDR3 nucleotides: TGTGCCAGCAGCTCGCACCGAATGGACAGGGTATCAGTGAACACTGAAGCTTTCTTT. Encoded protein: CASSSHRMDRVSVNTEAFF.

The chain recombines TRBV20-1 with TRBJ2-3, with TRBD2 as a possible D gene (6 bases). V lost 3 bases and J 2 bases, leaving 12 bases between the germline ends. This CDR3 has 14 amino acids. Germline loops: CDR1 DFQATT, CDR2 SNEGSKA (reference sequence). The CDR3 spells CSASSGVLTDTQYF. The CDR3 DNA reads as TGCAGTGCTAGTTCGGGGGTTCTCACAGATACGCAGTATTTT.

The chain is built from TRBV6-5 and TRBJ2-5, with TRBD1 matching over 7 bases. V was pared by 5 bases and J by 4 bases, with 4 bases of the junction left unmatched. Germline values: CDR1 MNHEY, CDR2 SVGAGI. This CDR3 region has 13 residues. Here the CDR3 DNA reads TGTGCCAGCAGTAAACGGACAGGAGAGACCCAGTACTTC. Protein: CASSKRTGETQYF.

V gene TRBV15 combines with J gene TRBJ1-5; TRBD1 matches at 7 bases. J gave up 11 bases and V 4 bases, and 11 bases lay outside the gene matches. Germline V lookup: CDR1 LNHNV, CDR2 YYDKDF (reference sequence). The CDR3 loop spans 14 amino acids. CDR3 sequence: CATSTGQVGLAQHF. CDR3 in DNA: TGTGCCACCAGCACAGGACAGGTCGGTCTGGCCCAGCATTTT.

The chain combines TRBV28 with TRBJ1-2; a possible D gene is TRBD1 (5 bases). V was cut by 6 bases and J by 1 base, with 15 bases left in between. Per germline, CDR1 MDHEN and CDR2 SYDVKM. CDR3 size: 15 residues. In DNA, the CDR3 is TGTGCCAGCAGCCCCGGGTGGGGGGGTAACTATGGCTACACCTTC. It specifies CASSPGWGGNYGYTF.

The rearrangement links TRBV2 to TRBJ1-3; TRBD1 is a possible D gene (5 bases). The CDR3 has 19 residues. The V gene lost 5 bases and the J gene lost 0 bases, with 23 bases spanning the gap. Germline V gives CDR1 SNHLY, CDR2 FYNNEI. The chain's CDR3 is CASSTYRTLFRLSGNTIYF. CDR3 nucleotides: TGTGCCAGCAGTACCTACAGGACCCTTTTTCGACTCTCTGGAAACACCATATATTTT.

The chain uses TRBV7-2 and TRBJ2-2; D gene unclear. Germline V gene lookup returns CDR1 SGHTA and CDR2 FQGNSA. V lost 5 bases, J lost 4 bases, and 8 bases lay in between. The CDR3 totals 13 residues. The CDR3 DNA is TGTGCCAGCAGCCCCGCGGTCACCGGGGAGCTGTTTTTT. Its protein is CASSPAVTGELFF.

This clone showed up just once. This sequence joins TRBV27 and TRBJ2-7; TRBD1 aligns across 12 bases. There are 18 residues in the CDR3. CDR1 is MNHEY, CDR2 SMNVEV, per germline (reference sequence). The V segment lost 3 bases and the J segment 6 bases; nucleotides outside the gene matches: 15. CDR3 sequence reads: CASSFSGTGGIIVSEQYF. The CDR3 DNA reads TGTGCCAGCAGTTTTTCGGGGACAGGGGGCATTATCGTGAGCGAGCAGTACTTC.

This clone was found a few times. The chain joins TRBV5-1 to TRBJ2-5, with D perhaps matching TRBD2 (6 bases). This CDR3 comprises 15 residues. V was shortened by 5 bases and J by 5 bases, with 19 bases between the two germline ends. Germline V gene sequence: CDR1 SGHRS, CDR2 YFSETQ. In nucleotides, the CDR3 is TGCGCCAGCAGGCAAAGCGGAGGGCCGGGGGAGACCCAGTACTTC. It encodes CASRQSGGPGETQYF.

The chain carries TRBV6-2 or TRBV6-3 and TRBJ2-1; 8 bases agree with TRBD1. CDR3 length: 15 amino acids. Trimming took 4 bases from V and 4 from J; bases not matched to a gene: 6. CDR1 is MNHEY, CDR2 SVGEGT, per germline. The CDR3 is CASSSRTGIYNEQFF. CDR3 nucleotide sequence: TGTGCCAGCAGTTCAAGGACAGGGATTTACAATGAGCAGTTCTTC.

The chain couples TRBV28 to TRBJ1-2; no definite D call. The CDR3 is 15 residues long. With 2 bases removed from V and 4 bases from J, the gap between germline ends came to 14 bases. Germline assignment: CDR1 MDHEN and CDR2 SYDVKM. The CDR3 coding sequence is TGTGCCAGCAGTTTAATAATGAAGCCTGGCTATGGCTACACCTTC. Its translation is CASSLIMKPGYGYTF.